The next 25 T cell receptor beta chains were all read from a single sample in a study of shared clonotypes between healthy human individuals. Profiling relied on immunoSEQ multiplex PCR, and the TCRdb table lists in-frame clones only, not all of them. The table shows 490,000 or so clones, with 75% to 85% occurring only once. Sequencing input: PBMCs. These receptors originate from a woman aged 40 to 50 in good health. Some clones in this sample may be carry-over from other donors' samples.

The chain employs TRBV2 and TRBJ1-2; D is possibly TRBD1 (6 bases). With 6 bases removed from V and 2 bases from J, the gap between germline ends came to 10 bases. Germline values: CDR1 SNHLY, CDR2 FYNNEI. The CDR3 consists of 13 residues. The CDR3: CASSLTGNYGYTF. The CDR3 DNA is TGTGCCAGCAGCCTCACAGGGAACTATGGCTACACCTTC.

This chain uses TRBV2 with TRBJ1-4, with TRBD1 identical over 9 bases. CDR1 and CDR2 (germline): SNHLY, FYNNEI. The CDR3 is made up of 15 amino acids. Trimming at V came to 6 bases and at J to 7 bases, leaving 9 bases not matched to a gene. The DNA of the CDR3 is TGTGCCAGCAGGGACCCCGGGACAGGGTTTGAAAAACTGTTTTTT. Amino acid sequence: CASRDPGTGFEKLFF. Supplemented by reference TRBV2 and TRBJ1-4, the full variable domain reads EPEVTQTPSHQVTQMGQEVILRCVPISNHLYFYWYRQILGQKVEFLVSFYNNEISEKSEIFDDQFSVERPDGSNFTLKIRSTKLEDSAMYFCASRDPGTGFEKLFFGSGTQLSVL.

The CDR3 reads CASSLSGSEGNTIYF. The CDR3 DNA is TGCGCCAGCAGCTTATCAGGGTCCGAGGGAAACACCATATATTTT. The chain recombines TRBV5-1 with TRBJ1-3; D is perhaps TRBD1 (5 bases). The germline gives CDR1 SGHRS, CDR2 YFSETQ. V gave up 2 bases and J gave up 4 bases, with 13 bases separating them. The CDR3 has 15 amino acids.

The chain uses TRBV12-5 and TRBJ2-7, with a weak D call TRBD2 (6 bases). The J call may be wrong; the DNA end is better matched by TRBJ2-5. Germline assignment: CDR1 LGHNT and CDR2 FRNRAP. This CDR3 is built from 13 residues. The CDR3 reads CASGSGLRETQYF. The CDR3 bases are TGTGCTAGTGGCTCGGGACTGCGAGAGACCCAGTACTTC.

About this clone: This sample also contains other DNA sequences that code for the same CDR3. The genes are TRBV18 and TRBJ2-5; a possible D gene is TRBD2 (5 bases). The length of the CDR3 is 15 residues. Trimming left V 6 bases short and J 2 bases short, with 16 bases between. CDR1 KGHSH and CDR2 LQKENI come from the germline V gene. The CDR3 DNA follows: TGTGCCAGCTCGCCGTGGAGCGGCCAGCAAGAGACCCAGTACTTC. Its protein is CASSPWSGQQETQYF.

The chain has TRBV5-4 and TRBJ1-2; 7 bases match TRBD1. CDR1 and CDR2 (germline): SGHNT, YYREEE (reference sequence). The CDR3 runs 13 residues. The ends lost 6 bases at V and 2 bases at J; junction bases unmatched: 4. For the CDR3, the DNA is TGTGCCAGCACCCGGGACAGCAACTATGGCTACACCTTC. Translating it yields CASTRDSNYGYTF.

Here the CDR3 reads CASSYSGPGYEQYF. CDR3 coding DNA: TGTGCCAGCAGTTACTCGGGGCCAGGCTACGAGCAGTACTTC. The rearrangement joins TRBV6-5 to TRBJ2-7, with D perhaps matching TRBD1 (5 bases). The germline CDR1 and CDR2 sequences are MNHEY and SVGAGI. The length of the CDR3 is 14 residues. V lost 0 bases and J 3 bases, leaving 9 bases between the germline ends.

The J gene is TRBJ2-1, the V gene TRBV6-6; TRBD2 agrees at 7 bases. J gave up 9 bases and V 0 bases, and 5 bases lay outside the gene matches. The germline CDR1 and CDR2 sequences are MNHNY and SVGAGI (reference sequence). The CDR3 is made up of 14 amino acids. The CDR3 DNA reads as TGTGCCAGCAGTTACTCGGGAGGGCCGAGTGAGCAGTTCTTC. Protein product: CASSYSGGPSEQFF.

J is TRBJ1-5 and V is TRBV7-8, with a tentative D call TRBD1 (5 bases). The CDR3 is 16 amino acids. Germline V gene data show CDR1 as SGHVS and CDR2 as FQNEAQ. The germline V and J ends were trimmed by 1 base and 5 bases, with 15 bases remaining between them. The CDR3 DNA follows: TGTGCCAGCAGCTTAGTAGACAGTTACAACGATCAGCCCCAGCATTTT. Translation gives CASSLVDSYNDQPQHF.

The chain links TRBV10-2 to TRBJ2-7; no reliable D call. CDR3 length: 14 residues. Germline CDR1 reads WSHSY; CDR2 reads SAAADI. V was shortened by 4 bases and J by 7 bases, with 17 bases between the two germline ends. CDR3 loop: CASSGGTEVREQYF. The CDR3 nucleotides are TGCGCCAGCAGTGGGGGTACAGAGGTGAGGGAGCAGTACTTC.

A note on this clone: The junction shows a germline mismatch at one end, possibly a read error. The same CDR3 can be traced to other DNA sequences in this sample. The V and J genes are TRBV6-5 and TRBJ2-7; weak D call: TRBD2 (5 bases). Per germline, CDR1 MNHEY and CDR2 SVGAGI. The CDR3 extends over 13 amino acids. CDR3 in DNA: TGTGCCAGCAGTTTAGGGAGCTCCTACGAGCAGTACTTT. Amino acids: CASSLGSSYEQYF.

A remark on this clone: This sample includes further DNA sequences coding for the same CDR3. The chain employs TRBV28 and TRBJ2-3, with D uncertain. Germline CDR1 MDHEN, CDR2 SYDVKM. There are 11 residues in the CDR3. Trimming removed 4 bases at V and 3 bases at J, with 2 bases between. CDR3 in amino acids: CASSYTDTQYF. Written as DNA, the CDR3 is TGTGCCAGCAGTTATACAGATACGCAGTATTTT.

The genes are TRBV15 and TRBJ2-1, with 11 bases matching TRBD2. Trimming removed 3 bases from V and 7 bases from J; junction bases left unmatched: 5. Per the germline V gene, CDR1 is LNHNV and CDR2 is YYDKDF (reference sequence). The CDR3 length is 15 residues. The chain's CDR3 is CATSSTSGSYNEQFF. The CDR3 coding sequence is TGTGCCACCAGCAGCACTAGCGGGAGTTATAATGAGCAGTTCTTC.

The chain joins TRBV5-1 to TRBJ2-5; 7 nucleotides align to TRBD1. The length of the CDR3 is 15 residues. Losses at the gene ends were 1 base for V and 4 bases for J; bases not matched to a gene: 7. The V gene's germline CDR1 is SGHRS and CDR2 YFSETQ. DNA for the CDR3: TGCGCCAGCAGCTTGCGTTCCCGGGACAGAGAGACCCAGTACTTC. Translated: CASSLRSRDRETQYF.

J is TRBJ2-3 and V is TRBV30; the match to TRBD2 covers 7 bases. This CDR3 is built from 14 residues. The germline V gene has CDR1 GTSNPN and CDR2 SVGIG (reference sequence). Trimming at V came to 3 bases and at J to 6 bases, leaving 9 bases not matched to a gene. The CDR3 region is CAWRPSGSSDTQYF. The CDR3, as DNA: TGTGCCTGGAGGCCTAGCGGTTCGTCGGATACGCAGTATTTT. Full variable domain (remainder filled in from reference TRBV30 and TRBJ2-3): SQTIHQWPATLVQPVGSPLSLECTVEGTSNPNLYWYRQAAGRGLQLLFYSVGIGQISSEVPQNLSASRPQDRQFILSSKKLLLSDSGFYLCAWRPSGSSDTQYFGPGTRLTVL.

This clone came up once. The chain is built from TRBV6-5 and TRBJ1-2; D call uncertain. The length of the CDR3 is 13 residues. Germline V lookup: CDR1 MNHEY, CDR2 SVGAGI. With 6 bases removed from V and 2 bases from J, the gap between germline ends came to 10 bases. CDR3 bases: TGTGCCAGCAGCGGTACAGAAAACTATGGCTACACCTTC. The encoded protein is CASSGTENYGYTF.

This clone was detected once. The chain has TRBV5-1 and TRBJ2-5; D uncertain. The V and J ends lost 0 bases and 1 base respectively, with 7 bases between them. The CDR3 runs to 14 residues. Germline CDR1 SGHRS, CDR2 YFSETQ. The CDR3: CASSLDTPQETQYF. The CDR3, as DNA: TGCGCCAGCAGCTTGGACACCCCCCAAGAGACCCAGTACTTC.

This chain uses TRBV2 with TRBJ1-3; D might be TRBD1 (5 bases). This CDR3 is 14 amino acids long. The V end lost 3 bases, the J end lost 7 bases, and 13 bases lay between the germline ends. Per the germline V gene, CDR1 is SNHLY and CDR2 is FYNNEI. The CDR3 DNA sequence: TGTGCCAGCAGTGACAGGGCCTCCAAGAACACCATATATTTT. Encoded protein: CASSDRASKNTIYF.

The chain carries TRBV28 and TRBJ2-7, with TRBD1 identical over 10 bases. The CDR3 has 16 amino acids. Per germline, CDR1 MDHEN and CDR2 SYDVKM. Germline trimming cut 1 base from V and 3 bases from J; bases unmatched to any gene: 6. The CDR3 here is CASSLSPDRGDYEQYF. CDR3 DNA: TGTGCCAGCAGTTTATCTCCGGACAGGGGGGACTACGAGCAGTACTTC.

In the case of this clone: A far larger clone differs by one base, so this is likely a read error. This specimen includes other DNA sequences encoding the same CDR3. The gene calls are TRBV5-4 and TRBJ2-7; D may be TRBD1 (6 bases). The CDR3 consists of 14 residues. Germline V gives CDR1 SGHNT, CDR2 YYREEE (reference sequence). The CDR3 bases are TGTGCTAGCAGCTTGGGGGCAGGGTTGGGCGAGCAGTACTTC. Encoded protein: CASSLGAGLGEQYF.

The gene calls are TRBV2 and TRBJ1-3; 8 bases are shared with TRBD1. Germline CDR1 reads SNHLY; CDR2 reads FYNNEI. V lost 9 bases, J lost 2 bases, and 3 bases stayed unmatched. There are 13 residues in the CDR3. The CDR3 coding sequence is TGTGCCAGTTCGACAGGGGCTGGAAACACCATATATTTT. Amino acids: CASSTGAGNTIYF.

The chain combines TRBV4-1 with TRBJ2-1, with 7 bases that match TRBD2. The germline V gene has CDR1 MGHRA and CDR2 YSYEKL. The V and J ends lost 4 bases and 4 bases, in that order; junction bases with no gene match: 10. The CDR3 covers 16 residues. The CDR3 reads CASSRTQTSRYNEQFF. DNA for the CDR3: TGCGCCAGCAGCCGGACCCAGACTAGCAGATACAATGAGCAGTTCTTC.

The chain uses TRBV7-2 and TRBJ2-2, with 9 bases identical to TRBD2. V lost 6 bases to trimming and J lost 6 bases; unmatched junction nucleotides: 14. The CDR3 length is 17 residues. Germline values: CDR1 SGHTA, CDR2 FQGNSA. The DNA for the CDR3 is TGTGCCAGCAGTCGCGCCCTTAGCGGGAGTAAGGCCGGGGAGCTGTTTTTT. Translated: CASSRALSGSKAGELFF.

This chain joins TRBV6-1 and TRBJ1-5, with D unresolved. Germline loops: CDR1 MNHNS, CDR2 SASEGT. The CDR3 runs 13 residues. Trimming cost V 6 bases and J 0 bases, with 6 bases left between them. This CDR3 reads CASRADSNQPQHF. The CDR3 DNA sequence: TGTGCCAGCAGAGCAGATAGCAATCAGCCCCAGCATTTT.

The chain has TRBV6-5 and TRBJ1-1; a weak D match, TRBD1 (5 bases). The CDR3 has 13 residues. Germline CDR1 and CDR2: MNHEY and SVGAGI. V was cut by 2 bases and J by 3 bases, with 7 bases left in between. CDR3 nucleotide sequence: TGTGCCAGCAGTTACGGGGGGTACACTGAAGCTTTCTTT. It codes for CASSYGGYTEAFF.